The 31 T cell receptor beta chains below all came from one sample that was sequenced in a study of chemoradiotherapy in HPV16-positive cancers. Data came from immunoSEQ multiplex PCR; TCRdb stores just in-frame clones and leaves some out. The sample has about 25,000 clones; around 94% are singletons. Sampling was conducted from a patient who underwent chemoradiotherapy. The source is a human donor with HPV-associated anogenital cancer.

The V call is TRBV18, the J call TRBJ1-5; 8 positions agree with TRBD1. Germline values: CDR1 KGHSH, CDR2 LQKENI. J lost 0 bases, V lost 5 bases, and 6 bases had no gene match. The CDR3 has 16 residues. The CDR3 sequence is CASSTGTGYSNQPQHF. CDR3 nucleotide sequence: TGTGCCAGCTCAACCGGGACAGGTTATAGCAATCAGCCCCAGCATTTT. The full variable domain, rest sourced from reference TRBV18 and TRBJ1-5, is NAGVMQNPRHLVRRRGQEARLRCSPMKGHSHVYWYRQLPEEGLKFMVYLQKENIIDESGMPKERFSAEFPKEGPSILRIQQVVRGDSAAYFCASSTGTGYSNQPQHFGDGTRLSIL.

This clone was found once. The chain is built from TRBV28 and TRBJ1-2, with D unresolved. In germline, CDR1 is MDHEN, CDR2 SYDVKM. The V end lost 5 bases, the J end lost 2 bases, and 6 bases lay between the germline ends. The CDR3 is 12 amino acids. The CDR3 DNA reads TGTGCCAGCAGTAGAGGAAACTATGGCTACACCTTC. Residues: CASSRGNYGYTF.

The CDR3 coding sequence is TGTGCCAGCAGCCGTACATTTCGACAGGGCGGCTATGGCTACACCTTC. Translating gives CASSRTFRQGGYGYTF. The V gene is TRBV7-2, the J gene TRBJ1-2, with 7 positions matching TRBD1. J gave up 4 bases and V 5 bases, and 13 bases lay outside the gene matches. The CDR3 consists of 16 residues. Germline V lookup: CDR1 SGHTA, CDR2 FQGNSA.

This chain uses TRBV28 with TRBJ1-2, with 8 bases aligning to TRBD1. Germline V gene data show CDR1 as MDHEN and CDR2 as SYDVKM. The CDR3 runs 13 residues. V lost 7 bases and J lost 7; bases outside the gene matches: 8. The CDR3 loop is CASTKDRVRGYTF. The CDR3 DNA follows: TGTGCCAGCACCAAGGACAGGGTTCGTGGCTACACCTTC.

This chain uses TRBV5-6 with TRBJ2-3, with 7 positions matching TRBD2. Germline V CDR1 and CDR2: SGHDT, YYEEEE. The CDR3 totals 15 residues. After removal of 5 bases from V and 9 bases from J, the junction contained 15 bases not matched to a gene. DNA for the CDR3: TGTGCCAGCAGTCAGATGGGGTTGGGAGGGGACACGCAGTATTTT. Its protein product is CASSQMGLGGDTQYF.

This chain links TRBV28 with TRBJ2-7; TRBD2 matches at 8 bases. Germline values: CDR1 MDHEN, CDR2 SYDVKM. The CDR3 has 17 residues. Trimming cost V 6 bases and J 0 bases; bases outside gene matches: 13. Here the CDR3 DNA reads TGTGCCAGCAGAAGACTAGCGTTTACTCCATTCTCCTACGAGCAGTACTTC. It codes for CASRRLAFTPFSYEQYF. The entire variable domain, with the rest obtained from reference TRBV28 and TRBJ2-7, is as follows: DVKVTQSSRYLVKRTGEKVFLECVQDMDHENMFWYRQDPGLGLRLIYFSYDVKMKEKGDIPEGYSVSREKKERFSLILESASTNQTSMYLCASRRLAFTPFSYEQYFGPGTRLTVT.

This sequence joins TRBV19 and TRBJ1-1, with a weak D call TRBD1 (6 bases). CDR3 length equals 15 residues. Trimming took 5 bases from V and 2 from J, leaving 15 bases between them. The germline CDR1 and CDR2 sequences are LNHDA and SQIVND (reference sequence). Written as DNA, the CDR3 is TGTGCCAGTAGTCGAACGACAGGACCAAACACTGAAGCTTTCTTT. Protein product: CASSRTTGPNTEAFF.

This chain uses TRBV7-2 with TRBJ1-2; 8 nucleotides line up with TRBD1. CDR3 size: 13 residues. Germline V gives CDR1 SGHTA, CDR2 FQGNSA. V trimming: 8 bases; J trimming: 4 bases; junction bases outside the gene matches: 6. The CDR3: CASAAGQGYGYTF. The CDR3 DNA is TGTGCCAGCGCGGCCGGACAGGGCTATGGCTACACCTTC.

The rearrangement joins TRBV6-6 to TRBJ1-5; no clear D gene. The germline V gene has CDR1 MNHNY and CDR2 SVGAGI (reference sequence). V dropped 5 bases and J dropped 3 bases, with 17 bases sitting between them. This CDR3 has 16 amino acids. The CDR3 DNA reads as TGTGCCAGCAGTGTTCGGGGAGGGATTTCCAATCAGCCCCAGCATTTT. Residues: CASSVRGGISNQPQHF.

The J gene is TRBJ2-7, the V gene TRBV12-1. TRBV12-1 is an annotated pseudogene. This CDR3 contains 12 residues. The CDR3 loop reads CASSSRGLSLYF. The DNA for the CDR3 is TGTGCCAGCAGCTCCCGGGGCCTCAGTTTGTACTTC.

The chain combines TRBV13 with TRBJ1-2, with D uncertain. The V gene lost 3 bases and the J gene lost 8 bases, with 16 bases spanning the gap. The germline CDR1 and CDR2 sequences are PRHDT and FYEKMQ (reference sequence). The CDR3 has 14 residues. This CDR3 reads CASSFFAGNVGYTF. Written as DNA, the CDR3 is TGTGCCAGCAGCTTTTTCGCAGGAAATGTAGGCTACACCTTC.

The V call is TRBV10-2, the J call TRBJ2-7, with TRBD2 identical over 7 bases. V trimming: 6 bases; J trimming: 0 bases; junction bases outside the gene matches: 2. CDR1 and CDR2 (germline): WSHSY, SAAADI. The CDR3 has 13 amino acids. The CDR3 loop reads CASRAGYSYEQYF. The DNA for the CDR3 is TGCGCCAGCAGAGCGGGGTACTCCTACGAGCAGTACTTC.

The chain combines TRBV19 with TRBJ2-7, with 11 bases fitting TRBD1. The CDR3 runs to 14 residues. The V segment lost 5 bases and the J segment 13 bases; nucleotides outside the gene matches: 13. Germline CDR1 and CDR2: LNHDA and SQIVND (reference sequence). CDR3 nucleotide sequence: TGTGCCAGTAGTCCCTGGGGGACAGGGGGTGCTGTATACTTC. It specifies CASSPWGTGGAVYF.

This sequence joins TRBV10-3 and TRBJ1-4; 10 bases match TRBD1. V was pared by 6 bases and J by 8 bases, with 6 bases of the junction left unmatched. The CDR3 has 14 residues. In germline, CDR1 is ENHRY, CDR2 SYGVKD. The CDR3 loop reads CAISRDRGYEKLFF. CDR3 in DNA: TGTGCCATCAGCCGGGACAGGGGTTACGAAAAACTGTTTTTT.

This clone was seen more than once but under ten times. The V and J genes are TRBV11-2 and TRBJ1-4; D is possibly TRBD1 (5 bases). The V end was cut by 2 bases, the J end by 8 bases, with 12 bases between. The germline gives CDR1 SGHAT, CDR2 FQNNGV. The CDR3 is 14 amino acids. CDR3 nucleotides: TGTGCCAGCAGCTTACCCAGGGCGGCCGAAAAACTGTTTTTT. Protein product: CASSLPRAAEKLFF.

The rearrangement joins TRBV6-1 to TRBJ2-2, with a tentative D call TRBD1 (5 bases). The germline V gene has CDR1 MNHNS and CDR2 SASEGT. The CDR3 has 15 residues. V lost 8 bases to trimming and J lost 9 bases, with 22 bases between them. CDR3 in amino acids: CASERQSTSPRELFF. DNA of the CDR3: TGTGCCAGCGAGAGACAGAGCACATCCCCCCGGGAGCTGTTTTTT.

V and J are TRBV18 and TRBJ2-5, with unresolved D. The CDR3 contains 14 residues. Trimming left V 1 base short and J 0 bases short, with 6 bases between. Germline V gene data show CDR1 as KGHSH and CDR2 as LQKENI. CDR3 coding DNA: TGTGCCAGCTCACCACGCCTGTACCAAGAGACCCAGTACTTC. Amino acids: CASSPRLYQETQYF.

The chain joins TRBV28 to TRBJ2-7; 10 bases are shared with TRBD2. There are 15 residues in the CDR3. The J segment lost 3 bases and the V segment lost 5 bases, leaving 7 bases of the junction unmatched. Germline V gene data show CDR1 as MDHEN and CDR2 as SYDVKM. The CDR3 here is CASSPLAGEFYEQYF. The CDR3 DNA reads as TGTGCCAGCAGTCCTCTAGCGGGAGAGTTCTACGAGCAGTACTTC.

Worth noting for this clone: The junction differs from germline at one of its ends, possibly a read error. The V call is TRBV27, the J call TRBJ2-7; D is uncertain. The germline V gene encodes CDR1 MNHEY and CDR2 SMNVEV (reference sequence). The CDR3 spans 13 residues. CDR3 coding DNA: TGTGCCAGCGGTTTGGGCTACTCCTACGAGCAGTACTTC. Translation: CASGLGYSYEQYF.

Here the CDR3 reads CASSLVWDSNNEQFF. Here the CDR3 DNA reads TGTGCCAGCAGCTTGGTCTGGGACAGCAACAATGAGCAGTTCTTC. The J gene is TRBJ2-1, the V gene TRBV5-5; 7 bases are shared with TRBD1. V lost 0 bases, J lost 5 bases, and 5 bases stayed unmatched. Germline CDR1 reads SGHKS; CDR2 reads YYEKEE (reference sequence). The CDR3 length is 15 residues. Filled out from reference TRBV5-5 and TRBJ2-1, the complete variable domain reads DAGVTQSPTHLIKTRGQQVTLRCSPISGHKSVSWYQQVLGQGPQFIFQYYEKEERGRGNFPDRFSARQFPNYSSELNVNALLLGDSALYLCASSLVWDSNNEQFFGPGTRLTVL.

The V and J genes are TRBV6-1 and TRBJ2-3, with D possibly TRBD1 on 6 matching bases. Germline-derived CDR1 and CDR2 are MNHNS and SASEGT. The V and J ends lost 7 bases and 0 bases respectively, with 11 bases between them. The CDR3 covers 14 residues. For the CDR3, the DNA is TGTGCCAGCATATTGACAGGAAGCACAGATACGCAGTATTTT. As protein: CASILTGSTDTQYF.

The chain joins TRBV7-8 to TRBJ2-5; D not resolved. Per germline, CDR1 SGHVS and CDR2 FQNEAQ. The CDR3 extends over 16 amino acids. With 2 bases removed from V and 0 bases from J, the gap between germline ends came to 13 bases. The CDR3 here is CASSLMGLVYQETQYF. CDR3 nucleotides: TGTGCCAGCAGCTTAATGGGGTTGGTCTACCAAGAGACCCAGTACTTC.

This chain connects TRBV5-1 to TRBJ1-5; D gene ambiguous. Germline V lookup: CDR1 SGHRS, CDR2 YFSETQ. There are 13 residues in the CDR3. The germline V and J ends were trimmed by 0 bases and 6 bases, with 7 bases remaining between them. CDR3 region: CASSLEGIQPQHF. The CDR3 nucleotides are TGCGCCAGCAGCTTGGAAGGGATTCAGCCCCAGCATTTT. Using reference TRBV5-1 and TRBJ1-5 for the parts outside the CDR3, the full variable domain is KAGVTQTPRYLIKTRGQQVTLSCSPISGHRSVSWYQQTPGQGLQFLFEYFSETQRNKGNFPGRFSGRQFSNSRSEMNVSTLELGDSALYLCASSLEGIQPQHFGDGTRLSIL.

Turning to this clone: One end of the junction fails to match germline, which may point to a read error. This rearrangement joins TRBV5-4 to TRBJ1-2, with D uncertain. The germline V gene has CDR1 SGHNT and CDR2 YYREEE (reference sequence). The CDR3 runs to 12 residues. CDR3 amino acids: CAGSLRDYGYTF. The CDR3 DNA follows: TGTGCCGGCAGCTTGCGGGACTATGGCTACACCTTC.

Comments on this clone: Within the sample, other DNA sequences also encode this same CDR3. The V and J genes are TRBV13 and TRBJ1-2; possibly TRBD1 for D (5 bases). This CDR3 has 16 amino acids. CDR1 and CDR2 (germline): PRHDT, FYEKMQ (reference sequence). Between the trimmed V and J ends, which lost 1 base and 7 bases, there was a span of 19 bases. CDR3 coding DNA: TGTGCCAGCAGCTTAGCCGCTGTGGGGGGTATCTCTGGCTACACCTTC. Translated: CASSLAAVGGISGYTF.

This clone was observed a few times. The chain couples TRBV5-5 to TRBJ1-5; D is uncertain. CDR1 and CDR2 (germline): SGHKS, YYEKEE (reference sequence). The CDR3 runs to 13 residues. V was shortened by 2 bases and J by 5 bases, with 8 bases between the two germline ends. CDR3 residues: CASSFFGDQPQHF. The CDR3 DNA is TGTGCCAGCAGCTTTTTCGGGGATCAGCCCCAGCATTTT.

The chain carries TRBV19 and TRBJ1-2; D is perhaps TRBD1 (6 bases). V was shortened by 3 bases and J by 0 bases, with 11 bases between the two germline ends. There are 15 residues in the CDR3. Germline CDR1 and CDR2: LNHDA and SQIVND (reference sequence). DNA of the CDR3: TGTGCCAGTAGTATCGCGGGGGCCCCTAACTATGGCTACACCTTC. Encoded protein: CASSIAGAPNYGYTF.

The chain uses TRBV5-1 and TRBJ2-4; 9 bases align to TRBD1. The CDR3 has 13 amino acids. The V segment lost 4 bases and the J segment 6 bases; nucleotides outside the gene matches: 2. Looked up from germline, CDR1 is SGHRS and CDR2 is YFSETQ. CDR3 coding DNA: TGCGCCAGCAGCCCGGGACAGGGAAACATTCAGTACTTC. This gives the protein CASSPGQGNIQYF. Full variable domain (remainder filled in from reference TRBV5-1 and TRBJ2-4): KAGVTQTPRYLIKTRGQQVTLSCSPISGHRSVSWYQQTPGQGLQFLFEYFSETQRNKGNFPGRFSGRQFSNSRSEMNVSTLELGDSALYLCASSPGQGNIQYFGAGTRLSVL.

The chain employs TRBV5-1 and TRBJ1-1; D is uncertain. Germline V gene lookup returns CDR1 SGHRS and CDR2 YFSETQ. CDR3 length: 16 amino acids. Trimming took off 0 bases at V and 0 bases at J, with 12 bases between the two ends. The CDR3: CASSLGTVQLNTEAFF. The CDR3 DNA follows: TGCGCCAGCAGCTTGGGAACAGTACAATTGAACACTGAAGCTTTCTTT.

The chain joins TRBV6-5 to TRBJ2-7; D gene unclear. The V gene lost 3 bases and the J gene lost 3 bases, with 12 bases spanning the gap. This CDR3 has 14 residues. Germline V CDR1 and CDR2: MNHEY, SVGAGI. CDR3 sequence: CASSYQLGIYEQYF. The CDR3 DNA sequence: TGTGCCAGCAGTTATCAGTTAGGCATCTACGAGCAGTACTTC.

The V gene is TRBV6-1, the J gene TRBJ2-3; D gene unclear. V lost 3 bases to trimming and J lost 1 base, with 5 bases between them. There are 13 residues in the CDR3. CDR1 MNHNS and CDR2 SASEGT come from the germline V gene. In DNA, the CDR3 is TGTGCCAGCAGTGACCGTGGCACAGATACGCAGTATTTT. Protein: CASSDRGTDTQYF.